These T cell receptor beta chains were read from a single sample in a study of CD8 T cells in Susac syndrome. TCRdb analysed the immunoSEQ multiplex PCR reads with MiXCR anew, one entry per CDR3 protein. Of about 180,000 distinct CDR3 sequences listed, 94% are singletons. Sequences were obtained from CD4+ T cells from PBMCs. The receptors shown here come from a human donor with Susac syndrome. CDR3s include the opening cysteine and the closing phenylalanine or tryptophan. D genes are given only for firm matches. Clone size is given for some rows only: seen once, a few or many times, or a class if the clone is expanded.

TRBV20-1	-	TRBJ1-2	-	CSAPTGYYGYTF	TGCAGTGCGCCCACAGGGTACTATGGCTACACCTTC
TRBV20-1	TRBD1	TRBJ2-3	-	CSASSLGQGTSTQYF	TGCAGTGCTAGTAGCTTGGGACAGGGTACGTCTACGCAGTATTTT
TRBV20-1	-	TRBJ1-1	-	CSASYGGGGNTEAFF	TGCAGTGCTAGTTACGGGGGCGGAGGGAACACTGAAGCTTTCTTT
TRBV6-1	-	TRBJ1-6	-	CASSEGGGNLPLHF	TGTGCCAGCAGTGAGGGTGGGGGCAACCTTCCCCTCCACTTT
TRBV20-1	-	TRBJ2-7	-	CSARVGRSLVEQYF	TGCAGTGCTAGAGTGGGCAGGTCTCTGGTCGAGCAGTACTTC
TRBV2	-	TRBJ2-7	-	CASSITGYEQYF	TGTGCCAGCAGCATTACTGGATACGAGCAGTACTTC
TRBV29-1	TRBD2	TRBJ2-1	-	CSVLGLADYNEQFF	TGCAGCGTTCTAGGACTAGCGGACTACAATGAGCAGTTCTTC
TRBV6-6	TRBD1	TRBJ1-4	-	CASSYQGARNEKLFF	TGTGCCAGCAGTTATCAGGGGGCCAGAAATGAAAAACTGTTTTTT
TRBV19	-	TRBJ1-4	-	CASSVQGTNEKLFF	TGTGCCAGTAGTGTTCAGGGAACTAATGAAAAACTGTTTTTT
TRBV9	-	TRBJ1-6	-	CASSPRRGENSPLHF	TGTGCCAGCAGCCCGCGGCGGGGGGAGAATTCACCCCTCCACTTT
TRBV5-6	TRBD1	TRBJ1-6	-	CASSVTGGARSPLHF	TGTGCCAGCAGCGTTACAGGGGGCGCGCGCTCACCCCTCCACTTT
TRBV2	-	TRBJ2-7	-	CASTGGYEQYF	TGTGCCAGCACCGGAGGCTACGAGCAGTACTTC
TRBV20-1	-	TRBJ2-2	-	CSARVGGSGTGELFF	TGCAGTGCTAGAGTTGGGGGGTCGGGCACCGGGGAGCTGTTTTTT
TRBV9	TRBD1	TRBJ2-7	-	CASTPTGGSYEQYF	TGTGCCAGCACCCCGACAGGGGGCTCCTACGAGCAGTACTTC
TRBV18	-	TRBJ1-1	once	CASSPTGTREAFF	TGTGCCAGCTCACCGACCGGGACAAGAGAAGCTTTCTTT
TRBV3-1	-	TRBJ1-3	once	CASSQDFGNTIYF	TGTGCCAGCAGCCAGGACTTTGGAAACACCATATATTTT
TRBV9	-	TRBJ2-7	-	CASSVRAMGEQYF	TGTGCCAGCAGCGTGCGGGCCATGGGCGAGCAGTACTTC
TRBV12-3/TRBV12-4	TRBD1	TRBJ2-1	-	CASRLDPGQGRNEQFF	TGTGCCAGCAGATTAGACCCGGGACAGGGGAGGAATGAGCAGTTCTTC
TRBV5-1	-	TRBJ2-7	-	CASSPPQSSYEQYF	TGCGCCAGCAGCCCCCCACAGAGCTCCTACGAGCAGTACTTC
TRBV15	-	TRBJ1-5	-	CATSRDLQGGWPQHF	TGTGCCACCAGCAGAGATCTTCAGGGAGGGTGGCCCCAGCATTTT
TRBV20-1	TRBD1	TRBJ1-6	-	CSASGTGQNSPLHF	TGCAGTGCTAGCGGGACAGGGCAAAATTCACCCCTCCACTTT
TRBV27	TRBD1	TRBJ2-2	-	CASSLLGTANTGELFF	TGTGCCAGCAGTTTATTGGGGACAGCGAACACCGGGGAGCTGTTTTTT
TRBV20-1	TRBD1	TRBJ1-2	-	CSARHSPGQGFYGYTF	TGCAGTGCTAGACACTCCCCGGGACAGGGGTTCTATGGCTACACCTTC
TRBV6-6	-	TRBJ1-5	few	CASSRDISNQPQHF	TGTGCCAGCAGTAGGGACATTAGCAATCAGCCCCAGCATTTT
TRBV7-2	-	TRBJ2-2	-	CASSLALANTGELFF	TGTGCCAGCAGCTTAGCCCTCGCGAACACCGGGGAGCTGTTTTTT
TRBV7-9	TRBD1	TRBJ2-5	few	CASSLVGTGSETQYF	TGTGCCAGCAGCTTAGTCGGGACAGGGTCGGAGACCCAGTACTTC
TRBV7-6	TRBD1	TRBJ2-7	-	CASSLALRTGGLHEQYF	TGTGCCAGCAGCTTAGCGCTTAGGACAGGGGGTCTCCACGAGCAGTACTTC
TRBV20-1	-	TRBJ2-2	-	CSATANTGELFF	TGCAGTGCTACAGCGAACACCGGGGAGCTGTTTTTT
TRBV6-2/TRBV6-3	-	TRBJ2-1	-	CASTRSSTSSYNEQFF	TGTGCCAGCACCAGAAGCTCGACGAGCTCCTACAATGAGCAGTTCTTC
TRBV15	TRBD2	TRBJ2-1	-	CATSTLQRGWDNEQFF	TGTGCCACCAGCACCCTACAGCGGGGGTGGGACAATGAGCAGTTCTTC
TRBV29-1	-	TRBJ2-1	-	CSVDGSGGGIEQFF	TGCAGCGTTGACGGTTCAGGCGGAGGGATTGAGCAGTTCTTC
TRBV7-3	-	TRBJ2-1	-	CASSLMVGASSYNEQFF	TGTGCCAGCAGCTTAATGGTTGGGGCGAGCTCCTACAATGAGCAGTTCTTC
TRBV12-3/TRBV12-4	TRBD2	TRBJ2-2	-	CASSLGTSRNTGELFF	TGTGCCAGCAGCCTCGGGACTAGCAGGAACACCGGGGAGCTGTTTTTT
TRBV20-1	-	TRBJ2-3	-	CSAHEGGTDTQYF	TGCAGTGCCCATGAAGGAGGAACAGATACGCAGTATTTT
TRBV19	-	TRBJ1-1	-	CASRDGPLDTEAFF	TGTGCCAGTAGGGACGGTCCTCTTGACACTGAAGCTTTCTTT
TRBV4-2	TRBD2	TRBJ2-2	once	CASSQGNSGGYDTGELFF	TGTGCCAGCAGCCAAGGGAACAGCGGGGGATATGACACCGGGGAGCTGTTTTTT
TRBV29-1	TRBD2	TRBJ2-5	-	CSVLGGGGQETQYF	TGCAGCGTTCTCGGCGGGGGGGGGCAAGAGACCCAGTACTTC
TRBV5-8	TRBD1	TRBJ2-7	-	CASSVGTGGSRGSYEQYF	TGTGCCAGCAGCGTGGGGACAGGGGGTTCTCGGGGCTCCTACGAGCAGTACTTC
TRBV3-1	-	TRBJ2-1	-	CASSRRGLAEQFF	TGTGCCAGCAGCCGGCGCGGGCTAGCGGAGCAGTTCTTC
TRBV6-2/TRBV6-3	-	TRBJ1-5	few	CASSYEGYDQPQHF	TGTGCCAGCAGTTATGAGGGGTACGATCAGCCCCAGCATTTT
TRBV11-2	-	TRBJ2-5	-	CASSPEITETQYF	TGTGCCAGCAGCCCCGAAATCACGGAGACCCAGTACTTC
TRBV5-1	-	TRBJ2-5	-	CASSLLPNRDRETQYF	TGCGCCAGCAGCTTGCTTCCTAACAGGGACCGGGAGACCCAGTACTTC